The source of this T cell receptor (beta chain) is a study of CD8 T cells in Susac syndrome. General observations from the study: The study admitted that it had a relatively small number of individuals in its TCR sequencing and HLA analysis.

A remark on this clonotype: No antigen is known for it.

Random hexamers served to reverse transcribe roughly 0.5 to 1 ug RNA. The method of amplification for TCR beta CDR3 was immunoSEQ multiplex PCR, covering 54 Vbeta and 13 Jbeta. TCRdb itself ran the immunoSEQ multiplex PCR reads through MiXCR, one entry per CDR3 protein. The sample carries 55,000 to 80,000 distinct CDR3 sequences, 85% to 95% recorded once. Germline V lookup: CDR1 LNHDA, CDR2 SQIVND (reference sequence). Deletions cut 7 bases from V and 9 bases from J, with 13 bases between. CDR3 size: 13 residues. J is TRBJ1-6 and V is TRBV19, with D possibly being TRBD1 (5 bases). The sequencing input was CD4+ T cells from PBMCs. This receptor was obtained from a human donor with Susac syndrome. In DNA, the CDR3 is TGTGCCAGTACCCTACGGGGGACTTCACCCCTCCACTTT. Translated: CASTLRGTSPLHF.